The entry that follows covers one T cell receptor beta chain sequence. The source of the sample is a study of blood T cell repertoires in COVID-19. Profiling relied on immunoSEQ multiplex PCR, and the TCRdb table lists in-frame clones only, not all of them. The profile shows more than 200,000 clones, around four fifths of them singletons. Source material: peripheral blood. This clonotype was obtained from a man in his forties with acute or convalescent COVID-19.

CDR3 sequence reads: CASSLSMGIQETQYF. The CDR3 DNA follows: TGTGCCAGCAGTTTATCGATGGGCATTCAAGAGACCCAGTACTTC. This sequence joins TRBV27 and TRBJ2-5; D call uncertain. This CDR3 spans 15 amino acids. Per the germline V gene, CDR1 is MNHEY and CDR2 is SMNVEV (reference sequence). V was trimmed by 0 bases and J by 2 bases, leaving 10 bases between them.